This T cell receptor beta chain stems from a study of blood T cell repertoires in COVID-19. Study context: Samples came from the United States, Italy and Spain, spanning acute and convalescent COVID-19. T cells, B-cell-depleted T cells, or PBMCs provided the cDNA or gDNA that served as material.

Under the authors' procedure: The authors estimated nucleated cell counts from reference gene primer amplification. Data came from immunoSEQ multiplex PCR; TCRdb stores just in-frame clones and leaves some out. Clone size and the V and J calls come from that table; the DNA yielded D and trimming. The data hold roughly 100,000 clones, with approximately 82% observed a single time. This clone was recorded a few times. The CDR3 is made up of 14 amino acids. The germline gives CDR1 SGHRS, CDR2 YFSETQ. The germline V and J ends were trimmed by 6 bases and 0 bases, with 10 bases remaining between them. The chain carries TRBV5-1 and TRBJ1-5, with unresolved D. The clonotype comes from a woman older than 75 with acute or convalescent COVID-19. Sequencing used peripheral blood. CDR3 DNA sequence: TGCGCCAGCAAGGAGGGAACTAGCAATCAGCCCCAGCATTTT. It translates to CASKEGTSNQPQHF.